Sequencing of this T cell receptor beta chain was carried out in a study of cytomegalovirus exposure and HLA in healthy donors. Study results and caveats: For TCR beta chains, V- and J-gene trimming was later linked to a missense DCLRE1C variant. Analysis performed later found more than 15,000 TCR beta sequences associated with HLA alleles at 0.05 false discovery rate. Relative to the roughly 690-donor mean, N-insertions were reportedly fewer in an Asian-associated ancestry cluster in a later analysis.

Note on this clone: The antigen remains undetermined.

Germline lookup yields CDR1 SNHLY and CDR2 FYNNEI. The CDR3 sequence is 15 residues long. V lost 7 bases and J lost 4; bases outside the gene matches: 10. The study ran its PCR with 60 Vbeta and 13 Jbeta primers. Libraries were prepared by immunoSEQ multiplex PCR; TCRdb keeps only in-frame clonotypes and omits some of them. Of approximately 72,000 clones detected, around 64% appear once; the ten largest clones hold about a fifth. Material: PBMCs. The sequence derives from a middle-aged man in good health and CMV-seropositive. The chain employs TRBV2 and TRBJ2-1, with 7 bases fitting TRBD2. This chain's CDR3 is CASTSSGRGYNEQFF. DNA for the CDR3: TGTGCCAGCACCTCGTCCGGGCGGGGGTACAATGAGCAGTTCTTC.